Following are 3 T cell receptor beta chains from one sample sequenced in a study of shared clonotypes between healthy human individuals. TCRdb's copy holds only in-frame clones and misses some; the assay was immunoSEQ multiplex PCR. In the table there are approximately 1,000,000 clones, around three quarters of which are singletons. The sequencing sample was made of memory CD4+ T cells from PBMCs. Regarding subset: CD45RA-negative fraction. The receptors here all came from a man aged 18 to 30 in good health. Some clones in this sample may be carry-over from other donors' samples.

This clone was found a few times. This chain connects TRBV28 to TRBJ1-2; D possibly corresponds to TRBD1 (5 bases). Trimming stripped 5 bases from V and 14 bases from J, with 18 bases between. This CDR3 region has 12 residues. Per the germline V gene, CDR1 is MDHEN and CDR2 is SYDVKM. The CDR3: CASSLGGARGTF. CDR3 DNA sequence: TGTGCCAGCAGTCTTGGTGGGGCGAGGGGAACCTTC.

This clone was seen just once. A much larger clone differs from this one at a single base, so this may be a read error. Distinct nucleotide sequences in the sample also encode this CDR3. The chain joins TRBV2 to TRBJ1-1; 7 bases match TRBD1. The CDR3 runs 13 residues. In germline, CDR1 is SNHLY, CDR2 FYNNEI. The J segment lost 1 base and the V segment lost 6 bases, leaving 2 bases of the junction unmatched. The CDR3 DNA follows: TGTGCCAGCAGGGGACAGTGGAACACTGAAGCTTTCTTT. This gives the protein CASRGQWNTEAFF.

Concerning this clone itself: A read error may produce the germline difference seen at one junction end. The same CDR3 can be traced to other DNA sequences in this sample. The genes are TRBV2 and TRBJ2-5; the match to TRBD2 covers 8 bases. The CDR3 sequence is 11 residues long. Germline assignment: CDR1 SNHLY and CDR2 FYNNEI. CDR3 nucleotides: TGCGCTAGCGGGTATCAAGAGACCCAGTACTTC. It specifies CASGYQETQYF.